These T cell receptor beta chains were read from a single sample in a study of shared clonotypes between healthy human individuals. The assay was immunoSEQ multiplex PCR, and TCRdb's table has in-frame clones only and misses some. The sample holds around 2.5 million clones; under 95% are singletons and the top ten take approximately 0.37%. Sequences were obtained from naive CD4+ T cells from PBMCs. These receptors all come from a man aged 18 to 29 in good health. Some clones in this sample may be carry-over from other donors' samples. Each CDR3 is given with its conserved first and last residue. A D gene is named only where the DNA matches it firmly. Only some rows state a clone size, as once, few, many or a class for expanded clones.

>TRBJ2-3|TRBV5-1|-|-
CASSLGLLSSTDTQYF
TGCGCCAGCAGCTTGGGACTCTTATCTAGCACAGATACGCAGTATTTT
>TRBJ1-5|TRBV4-1|TRBD1|-
CASSQGAATGLNQPQHF
TGCGCCAGCAGCCAAGGAGCAGCGACAGGGCTCAATCAGCCCCAGCATTTT
>TRBJ2-3|TRBV10-3|-|-
CAISPFRQGPDTQYF
TGTGCCATCAGCCCCTTTAGGCAGGGTCCAGATACGCAGTATTTT
>TRBJ1-3|TRBV7-6|-|-
CASSQGTGSSGNTIYF
TGTGCCAGCAGCCAGGGGACGGGTAGCTCTGGAAACACCATATATTTT
>TRBJ2-3|TRBV25-1|TRBD2|once
CASSTSGRITDTQYF
TGTGCCAGTTCGACAAGCGGGAGGATAACAGATACGCAGTATTTT
>TRBJ1-1|TRBV2|TRBD1|-
CASSVRDRRSNTEAFF
TGTGCCAGCAGCGTTAGGGACAGGAGATCAAACACTGAAGCTTTCTTT
>TRBJ2-7|TRBV28|-|-
CASTFQLGGILEQYF
TGTGCCAGCACCTTTCAATTGGGGGGAATCCTTGAGCAGTACTTC
>TRBJ2-7|TRBV11-1|TRBD2|-
CASSSRAQRDNGEQYF
TGTGCCAGCAGCTCCCGAGCCCAGCGGGATAACGGCGAGCAGTACTTC
>TRBJ2-7|TRBV11-2|-|-
CASSSRYEQYF
TGTGCCAGCAGCTCTAGATACGAGCAGTACTTC
>TRBJ1-2|TRBV7-9|-|-
CASSLVVGMTDYGYTF
TGTGCCAGCAGCTTAGTAGTAGGGATGACCGACTATGGCTACACCTTC
>TRBJ1-2|TRBV15|TRBD1|-
CATSGGTVYGYTF
TGTGCCACCAGCGGAGGGACAGTCTATGGCTACACCTTC
>TRBJ2-6|TRBV4-1|-|-
CASSQDWASGANVLTF
TGCGCCAGCAGCCAAGATTGGGCAAGTGGGGCCAACGTCCTGACTTTC
>TRBJ2-7|TRBV28|-|-
CASSLGRGQYF
TGTGCCAGCAGTTTAGGCCGGGGGCAGTACTTC
>TRBJ1-5|TRBV2|TRBD1|-
CASRGQGDQPQHF
TGTGCCAGCAGGGGACAGGGGGATCAGCCCCAGCATTTT
>TRBJ2-1|TRBV6-6|TRBD1|-
CASTMTGRVYNEQFF
TGTGCCAGCACCATGACAGGGCGCGTATACAATGAGCAGTTCTTC
>TRBJ1-1|TRBV15|-|once
CATSREIMNTEAFF
TGTGCCACCAGCAGAGAAATCATGAACACTGAAGCTTTCTTT
>TRBJ1-5|TRBV6-6|TRBD1|few
CASSGQGRNQPQHF
TGTGCCAGCAGCGGACAGGGGCGCAATCAGCCCCAGCATTTT
>TRBJ1-4|TRBV18|TRBD1|once
CASSPDTTRQGAFGNEKLFF
TGTGCCAGCTCACCAGATACAACGAGACAGGGAGCCTTCGGTAATGAAAAACTGTTTTTT
>TRBJ2-1|TRBV28|TRBD2|-
CASSFLGTSGRPEQFF
TGTGCCAGCAGTTTTTTAGGGACTAGCGGGAGACCTGAGCAGTTCTTC
>TRBJ2-5|TRBV5-1|-|-
CASRQVPKETQYF
TGCGCCAGCCGACAGGTACCTAAAGAGACCCAGTACTTC
>TRBJ2-1|TRBV27|-|-
CASNRGVTGTYNEQFF
TGTGCCAGCAATCGAGGGGTCACAGGGACCTACAATGAGCAGTTCTTC
>TRBJ1-3|TRBV7-2|-|-
CASSLEGPVSGNTIYF
TGTGCCAGCAGCTTAGAGGGGCCAGTCTCTGGAAACACCATATATTTT
>TRBJ1-4|TRBV28|TRBD1|-
CASSPAGTGLEKLFF
TGTGCCAGCAGCCCCGCCGGGACAGGGCTTGAAAAACTGTTTTTT
>TRBJ2-1|TRBV4-1|-|-
CASSLLLKAGYNEQFF
TGCGCCAGCAGCCTTCTTTTAAAGGCCGGTTACAATGAGCAGTTCTTC
>TRBJ2-3|TRBV6-5|-|-
CASRSDTDTQYF
TGTGCCAGCAGATCCGATACAGATACGCAGTATTTT
>TRBJ1-2|TRBV7-3|-|-
CASSQHDNYGYTF
TGTGCCAGCAGCCAGCACGACAACTATGGCTACACCTTC
>TRBJ2-3|TRBV11-3|-|-
CASSPSFAVSTDTQYF
TGTGCCAGCAGTCCGAGTTTCGCCGTAAGCACAGATACGCAGTATTTT
>TRBJ2-5|TRBV7-2|TRBD2|-
CASSLLGGSRETQYF
TGTGCCAGCAGTCTCCTGGGCGGGAGCAGAGAGACCCAGTACTTC
>TRBJ1-4|TRBV5-1|-|-
CASSLTDATNEKLFF
TGCGCCAGCAGCCTAACCGACGCAACTAATGAAAAACTGTTTTTT
>TRBJ1-5|TRBV27|-|-
CASSLLGTDRNQPQHF
TGTGCCAGCAGTTTATTAGGGACTGACAGGAATCAGCCCCAGCATTTT
>TRBJ2-1|TRBV5-5|TRBD2|-
CASSLLAGGEQFF
TGTGCCAGCAGCTTGCTGGCGGGAGGTGAGCAGTTCTTC
>TRBJ2-6|TRBV15|-|-
CATSQKGAGANVLTF
TGTGCCACCAGTCAAAAGGGGGCTGGGGCCAACGTCCTGACTTTC
>TRBJ2-7|TRBV11-2|-|-
CASRPIQGSLYEQYF
TGTGCCAGCAGACCTATACAGGGAAGCCTTTACGAGCAGTACTTC
>TRBJ1-2|TRBV7-9|-|-
CASSLFGAAGGYTF
TGTGCCAGCAGCTTATTTGGGGCCGCGGGTGGCTACACCTTC
>TRBJ2-1|TRBV2|-|-
CASSDGDYGVNEQFF
TGTGCCAGCAGTGATGGCGACTACGGGGTCAATGAGCAGTTCTTC
>TRBJ2-7|TRBV25-1|-|once
CATPTPSSYEQYF
TGTGCCACCCCGACTCCCAGCTCCTACGAGCAGTACTTC
>TRBJ2-2|TRBV7-6|-|-
CASSNFTWTPTGELFF
TGTGCCAGCAGCAATTTTACATGGACACCTACCGGGGAGCTGTTTTTT
>TRBJ1-5|TRBV21-1|-|-
CASRRERNQPQHF
TGTGCCTCCCGCAGGGAGCGCAATCAGCCCCAGCATTTT
>TRBJ1-2|TRBV28|TRBD1|-
CASSAPGQRNYGYTF
TGTGCCAGCAGTGCACCGGGACAGCGTAACTATGGCTACACCTTC
>TRBJ2-7|TRBV4-3|-|-
CASSQGLQRPYVEQYF
TGCGCCAGCAGCCAAGGGTTGCAACGACCGTACGTCGAGCAGTACTTC
>TRBJ2-7|TRBV6-1|TRBD2|-
CASRRSSGYEQYF
TGTGCCAGCAGGAGATCTAGCGGCTACGAGCAGTACTTC
>TRBJ2-7|TRBV6-5|TRBD1|-
CASSPRDRAPYF
TGTGCCAGCAGTCCCCGGGACAGGGCGCCGTACTTC
>TRBJ2-5|TRBV7-2|TRBD1|-
CASSVGQGEAQYF
TGTGCCAGCAGCGTGGGACAGGGGGAGGCCCAGTACTTC
>TRBJ2-3|TRBV4-3|TRBD2|once
CASSLGTSGSPDTQYF
TGCGCCAGCAGCCTTGGGACTAGCGGGAGTCCAGATACGCAGTATTTT
>TRBJ2-5|TRBV7-5|-|once
CVRSSRTSGSYWETQYF
TGTGTCAGAAGCTCTAGGACTAGCGGGTCGTATTGGGAGACCCAGTACTTC
>TRBJ2-1|TRBV27|TRBD2|-
CASSRRTSGHHNEQFF
TGTGCCAGCAGTAGACGTACTAGCGGGCACCACAATGAGCAGTTCTTC
>TRBJ1-2|TRBV6-5|-|-
CASCSHTGTYGYTF
TGTGCCAGCTGTTCCCACACAGGGACCTATGGCTACACCTTC
>TRBJ2-7|TRBV29-1|TRBD1|-
CSVERTGGSYEQYF
TGCAGCGTTGAAAGGACAGGGGGTTCTTACGAGCAGTACTTC
>TRBJ1-5|TRBV7-3|-|-
CASSLGPNQPQHF
TGTGCCAGCAGCTTGGGACCGAATCAGCCCCAGCATTTT
>TRBJ1-6|TRBV7-9|-|-
CASSLVWDSYNSPLHF
TGTGCCAGCAGCTTAGTGTGGGACTCCTATAATTCACCCCTCCACTTT
>TRBJ2-5|TRBV10-3|TRBD1|-
CAISELLRDRGQETQYF
TGTGCCATCAGTGAGCTACTCCGGGACAGGGGACAAGAGACCCAGTACTTC
>TRBJ2-6|TRBV28|-|-
CASRPRGRGKSGANVLTF
TGTGCCAGCAGACCTCGGGGCAGGGGAAAGAGCGGGGCCAACGTCCTGACTTTC
>TRBJ2-5|TRBV15|-|-
CATSRGGASETQYF
TGTGCCACCAGCCGTGGAGGGGCTTCGGAGACCCAGTACTTC
>TRBJ1-1|TRBV5-1|-|-
CASIRDVWSNTEAFF
TGCGCCAGCATCCGGGACGTCTGGTCGAACACTGAAGCTTTCTTT
>TRBJ2-5|TRBV11-2|TRBD2|-
CASSLRSGRGETQYF
TGTGCCAGCAGCCTCCGTAGCGGGAGGGGAGAGACCCAGTACTTC